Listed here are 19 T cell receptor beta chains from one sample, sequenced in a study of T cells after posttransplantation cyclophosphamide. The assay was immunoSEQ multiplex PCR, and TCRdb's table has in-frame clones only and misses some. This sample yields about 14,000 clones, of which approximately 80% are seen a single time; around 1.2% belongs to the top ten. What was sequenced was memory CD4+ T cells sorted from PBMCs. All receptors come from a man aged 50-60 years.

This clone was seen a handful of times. CDR3 DNA: TGCGCCAGCAGCCAAGATTTGCAGGACAGCCTTGAAGCTTTCTTT. Its translation: CASSQDLQDSLEAFF. The J gene is TRBJ1-1, the V gene TRBV4-3, with D perhaps matching TRBD1 (6 bases). This CDR3 has 15 amino acids. The germline CDR1 and CDR2 sequences are LGHNA and YSLEER. V shed 0 bases and J shed 7 bases, with 15 bases lying between them.

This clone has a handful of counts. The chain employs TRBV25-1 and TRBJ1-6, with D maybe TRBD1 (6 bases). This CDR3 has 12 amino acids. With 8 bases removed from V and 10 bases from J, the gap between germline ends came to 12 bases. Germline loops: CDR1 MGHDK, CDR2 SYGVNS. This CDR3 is CASRGAGSPLHF. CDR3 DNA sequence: TGTGCCAGCCGGGGGGCAGGGTCACCCCTCCACTTT.

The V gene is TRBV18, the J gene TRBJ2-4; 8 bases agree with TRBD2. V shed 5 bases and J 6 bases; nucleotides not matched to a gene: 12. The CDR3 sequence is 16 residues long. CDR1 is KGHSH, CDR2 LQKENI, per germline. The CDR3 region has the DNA TGTGCCAGCTCAACAACATTAGCGGGGATGGGAAACATTCAGTACTTC. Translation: CASSTTLAGMGNIQYF.

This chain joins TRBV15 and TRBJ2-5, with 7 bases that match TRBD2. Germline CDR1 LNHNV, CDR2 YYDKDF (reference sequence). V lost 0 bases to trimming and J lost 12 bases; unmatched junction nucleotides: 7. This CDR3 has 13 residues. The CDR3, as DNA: TGTGCCACCAGCAGAGATCGAGCGGGGTTAGAGTACTTC. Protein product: CATSRDRAGLEYF.

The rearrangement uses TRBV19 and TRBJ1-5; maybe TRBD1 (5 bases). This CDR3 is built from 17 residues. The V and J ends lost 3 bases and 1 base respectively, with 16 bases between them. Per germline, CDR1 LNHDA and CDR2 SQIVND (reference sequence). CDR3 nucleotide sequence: TGTGCCAGTAGTATTGACTCCACAGGATTCAGCAATCAGCCCCAGCATTTT. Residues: CASSIDSTGFSNQPQHF.

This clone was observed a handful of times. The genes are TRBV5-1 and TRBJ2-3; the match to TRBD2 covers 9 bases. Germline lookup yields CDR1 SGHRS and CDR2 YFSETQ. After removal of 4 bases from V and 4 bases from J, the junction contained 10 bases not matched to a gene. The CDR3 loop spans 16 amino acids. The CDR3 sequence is CASSGGLARTADTQYF. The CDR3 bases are TGCGCCAGCAGCGGTGGACTAGCGAGAACGGCAGATACGCAGTATTTT.

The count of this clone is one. DNA of the CDR3: TGTGCCAGCAGTAACGTCGACAGGGGTCGAGGCTACACCTTC. Translated: CASSNVDRGRGYTF. This rearrangement joins TRBV28 to TRBJ1-2, with 8 bases identical to TRBD1. The V and J ends lost 5 bases and 8 bases, in that order; junction bases with no gene match: 10. The germline gives CDR1 MDHEN, CDR2 SYDVKM. There are 14 residues in the CDR3.

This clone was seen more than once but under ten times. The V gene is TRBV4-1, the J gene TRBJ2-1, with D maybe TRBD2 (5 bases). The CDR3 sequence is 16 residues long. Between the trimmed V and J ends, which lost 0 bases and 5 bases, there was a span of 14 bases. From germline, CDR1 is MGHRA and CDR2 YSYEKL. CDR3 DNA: TGCGCCAGCAGCCAAGAATCTGCGGGTTACAACAATGAGCAGTTCTTC. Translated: CASSQESAGYNNEQFF.

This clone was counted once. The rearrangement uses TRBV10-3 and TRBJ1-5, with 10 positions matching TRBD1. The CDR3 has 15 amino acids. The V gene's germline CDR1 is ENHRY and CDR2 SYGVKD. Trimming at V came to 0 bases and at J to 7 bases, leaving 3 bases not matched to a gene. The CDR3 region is CAISESGTGEQPQHF. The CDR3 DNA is TGTGCCATCAGTGAGTCCGGGACAGGGGAACAGCCCCAGCATTTT.

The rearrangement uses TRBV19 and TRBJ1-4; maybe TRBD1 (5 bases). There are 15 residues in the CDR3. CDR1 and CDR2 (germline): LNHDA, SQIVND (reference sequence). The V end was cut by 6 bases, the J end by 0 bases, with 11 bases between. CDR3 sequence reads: CASRWTMATNEKLFF. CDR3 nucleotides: TGTGCCAGTAGATGGACAATGGCAACTAATGAAAAACTGTTTTTT.

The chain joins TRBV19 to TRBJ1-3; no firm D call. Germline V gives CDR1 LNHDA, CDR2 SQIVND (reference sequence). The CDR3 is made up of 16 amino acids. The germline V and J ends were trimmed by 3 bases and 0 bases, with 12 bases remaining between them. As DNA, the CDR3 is TGTGCCAGTAGTATGGAGCCAGCTGGCTCTGGAAACACCATATATTTT. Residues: CASSMEPAGSGNTIYF.

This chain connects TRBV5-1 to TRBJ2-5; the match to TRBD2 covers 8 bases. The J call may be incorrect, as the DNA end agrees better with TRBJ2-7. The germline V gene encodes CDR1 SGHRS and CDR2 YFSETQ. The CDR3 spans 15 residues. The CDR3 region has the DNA TGCGCCAGCAGCCCAATAGCGGGGCCTATGCACGAGCAGTACTTC. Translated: CASSPIAGPMHEQYF.

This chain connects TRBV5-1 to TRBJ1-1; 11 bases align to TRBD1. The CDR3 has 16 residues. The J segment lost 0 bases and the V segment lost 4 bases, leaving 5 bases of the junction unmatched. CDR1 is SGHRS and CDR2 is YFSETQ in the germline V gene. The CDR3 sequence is CASSPGQGALNTEAFF. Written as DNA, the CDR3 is TGCGCCAGCAGCCCCGGACAGGGGGCGCTGAACACTGAAGCTTTCTTT.

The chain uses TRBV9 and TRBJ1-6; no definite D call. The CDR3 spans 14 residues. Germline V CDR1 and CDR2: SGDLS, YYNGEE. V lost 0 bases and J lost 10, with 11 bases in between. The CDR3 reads CASSVDLRGSPLHF. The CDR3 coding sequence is TGTGCCAGCAGCGTAGATTTACGGGGATCACCCCTCCACTTT.

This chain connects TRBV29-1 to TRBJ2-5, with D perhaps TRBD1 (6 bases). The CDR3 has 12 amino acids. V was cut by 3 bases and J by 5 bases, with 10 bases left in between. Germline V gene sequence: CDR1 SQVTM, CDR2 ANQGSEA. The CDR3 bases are TGCAGCGTTGAGGGGGCCGAGGAGACCCAGTACTTC. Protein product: CSVEGAEETQYF.

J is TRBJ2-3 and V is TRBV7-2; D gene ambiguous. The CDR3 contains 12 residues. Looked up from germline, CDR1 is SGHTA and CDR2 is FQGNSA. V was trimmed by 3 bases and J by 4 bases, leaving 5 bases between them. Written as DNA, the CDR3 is TGTGCCAGCAGCTTTTACTCAGATACGCAGTATTTT. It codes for CASSFYSDTQYF.

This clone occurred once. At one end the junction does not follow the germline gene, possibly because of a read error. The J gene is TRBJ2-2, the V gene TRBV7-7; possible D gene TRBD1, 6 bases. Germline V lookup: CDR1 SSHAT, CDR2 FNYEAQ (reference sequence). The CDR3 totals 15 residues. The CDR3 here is CASSLTTGNTGELFF. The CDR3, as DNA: TGTGCTAGCAGCTTGACGACAGGGAACACCGGGGAGCTGTTTTTT.

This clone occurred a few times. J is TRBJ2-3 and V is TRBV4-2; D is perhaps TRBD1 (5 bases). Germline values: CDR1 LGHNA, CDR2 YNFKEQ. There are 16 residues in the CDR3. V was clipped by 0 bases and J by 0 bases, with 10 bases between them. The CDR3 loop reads CASSQDWTTSTDTQYF. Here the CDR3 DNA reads TGTGCCAGCAGCCAAGATTGGACAACCAGCACAGATACGCAGTATTTT.

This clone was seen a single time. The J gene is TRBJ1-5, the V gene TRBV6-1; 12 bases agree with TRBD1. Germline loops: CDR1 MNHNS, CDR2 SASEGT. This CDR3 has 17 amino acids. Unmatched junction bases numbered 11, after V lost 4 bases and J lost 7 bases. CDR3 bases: TGTGCCAGCAGTGGGGGACAGGGGGCGTTGGCGGGACAGCCCCAGCATTTT. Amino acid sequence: CASSGGQGALAGQPQHF.